These T cell receptor beta chains were read from a single sample in a study of CD8+ T cells in alopecia areata. TCRdb keeps only in-frame clones here, not all; method: immunoSEQ multiplex PCR. The sample yields approximately 24,000 clones, 52% seen once. The sequenced sample was NKG2D-high CD8+ T cells sorted from blood. The receptors shown here come from a human donor with alopecia areata. Both conserved end residues are part of each CDR3. The order of the fields is CDR3 protein, CDR3 DNA, clone size, J gene, D gene, V gene. The D gene is left open where the match is weak. Part of the rows lack a size; the others show once, few, many or a class for expanded clones.

CDR3aa: CASSYPRGATHYGYTF
CDR3nt: TGTGCCAGCAGTTATCCGCGAGGGGCGACCCACTATGGCTACACCTTC
abundance: -
j_gene: TRBJ1-2
d_gene: -
v_gene: TRBV28

CDR3aa: CASSLSHEQYF
CDR3nt: TGTGCCAGCAGCTTATCCCACGAGCAGTACTTC
abundance: -
j_gene: TRBJ2-7
d_gene: -
v_gene: TRBV13

CDR3aa: CASSSQNTGGPRSYEQYF
CDR3nt: TGTGCCAGCAGCTCGCAAAACACAGGTGGTCCCCGCTCCTACGAGCAGTACTTC
abundance: few
j_gene: TRBJ2-7
d_gene: -
v_gene: TRBV7-9

CDR3aa: CASSPSGEKLFF
CDR3nt: TGTGCCAGTAGCCCATCGGGGGAAAAACTGTTTTTT
abundance: few
j_gene: TRBJ1-4
d_gene: -
v_gene: TRBV19

CDR3aa: CASSQEGYEQYF
CDR3nt: TGTGCCAGCAGCCAAGAGGGGTACGAGCAGTACTTC
abundance: -
j_gene: TRBJ2-7
d_gene: -
v_gene: TRBV4-2

CDR3aa: CASSVGTPGGSGNTIYF
CDR3nt: TGTGCCAGCAGCGTAGGTACCCCCGGGGGCTCTGGAAACACCATATATTTT
abundance: many
j_gene: TRBJ1-3
d_gene: -
v_gene: TRBV9

CDR3aa: CASSSIFGWQPQHF
CDR3nt: TGTGCCAGCAGCTCGATCTTCGGGTGGCAGCCCCAGCATTTT
abundance: -
j_gene: TRBJ1-5
d_gene: -
v_gene: TRBV28

CDR3aa: CASSIYLPGPKDEKLFF
CDR3nt: TGTGCCAGCAGCATATATCTACCGGGACCCAAGGATGAAAAACTGTTTTTT
abundance: few
j_gene: TRBJ1-4
d_gene: -
v_gene: TRBV7-9

CDR3aa: CASSQSSGSYEQYF
CDR3nt: TGCGCCAGCAGCCAGTCCAGCGGGTCCTACGAGCAGTACTTC
abundance: -
j_gene: TRBJ2-7
d_gene: -
v_gene: TRBV4-1

CDR3aa: CASSFYGQPQHF
CDR3nt: TGTGCCAGCAGCTTTTATGGACAGCCCCAGCATTTT
abundance: -
j_gene: TRBJ1-5
d_gene: -
v_gene: TRBV7-8

CDR3aa: CASSFYGNEQFF
CDR3nt: TGTGCCAGCAGTTTTTACGGCAATGAGCAGTTCTTC
abundance: -
j_gene: TRBJ2-1
d_gene: -
v_gene: TRBV27

CDR3aa: CASSQDRARSDEQYF
CDR3nt: TGCGCCAGCAGCCAAGATCGGGCTAGAAGCGACGAGCAGTACTTC
abundance: -
j_gene: TRBJ2-7
d_gene: -
v_gene: TRBV4-1

CDR3aa: CASSPSIASVAKNIQYF
CDR3nt: TGTGCCAGCAGCCCCAGTATAGCGAGTGTGGCCAAAAACATTCAGTACTTC
abundance: few
j_gene: TRBJ2-4
d_gene: -
v_gene: TRBV7-9

CDR3aa: CASSLAGTSGRSSYNEQFF
CDR3nt: TGCGCCAGCAGCTTGGCCGGGACTAGCGGGAGGAGCTCCTACAATGAGCAGTTCTTC
abundance: -
j_gene: TRBJ2-1
d_gene: TRBD2
v_gene: TRBV5-1

CDR3aa: CASSQWGQGSRNEQFF
CDR3nt: TGTGCCAGCAGCCAGTGGGGACAGGGTTCGAGGAATGAGCAGTTCTTC
abundance: few
j_gene: TRBJ2-1
d_gene: TRBD1
v_gene: TRBV7-9

CDR3aa: CASSFDSDYSPLHF
CDR3nt: TGTGCCAGCAGTTTCGACAGTGATTATTCACCCCTCCACTTT
abundance: -
j_gene: TRBJ1-6
d_gene: -
v_gene: TRBV27

CDR3aa: CASSQEPGGDYGYTF
CDR3nt: TGCGCCAGCAGCCAAGAACCAGGGGGGGACTATGGCTACACCTTC
abundance: few
j_gene: TRBJ1-2
d_gene: TRBD1
v_gene: TRBV4-1

CDR3aa: CASRDRARQPQHF
CDR3nt: TGTGCCAGCAGGGACAGGGCTCGGCAGCCCCAGCATTTT
abundance: -
j_gene: TRBJ1-5
d_gene: TRBD1
v_gene: TRBV7-9

CDR3aa: CASRRTQRTGFGTEAFF
CDR3nt: TGTGCCAGCAGGCGCACCCAGCGGACAGGGTTTGGCACTGAAGCTTTCTTT
abundance: -
j_gene: TRBJ1-1
d_gene: TRBD1
v_gene: TRBV28

CDR3aa: CASSQGITGRAYEQYF
CDR3nt: TGTGCCAGCAGCCAAGGGATAACAGGGCGAGCCTACGAGCAGTACTTC
abundance: -
j_gene: TRBJ2-7
d_gene: -
v_gene: TRBV14

CDR3aa: CASSPGMGAQYF
CDR3nt: TGTGCCAGCAGTCCCGGGATGGGGGCGCAGTATTTT
abundance: -
j_gene: TRBJ2-3
d_gene: -
v_gene: TRBV28

CDR3aa: CASSETRGYTEAFF
CDR3nt: TGCGCCAGCAGTGAGACAAGAGGGTACACTGAAGCTTTCTTT
abundance: -
j_gene: TRBJ1-1
d_gene: -
v_gene: TRBV10-1

CDR3aa: CASSLKGFRNEQFF
CDR3nt: TGTGCCAGCAGTTTGAAGGGGTTCCGCAATGAGCAGTTCTTC
abundance: few
j_gene: TRBJ2-1
d_gene: -
v_gene: TRBV28

CDR3aa: CASSVADQGAKQYF
CDR3nt: TGTGCCAGCAGCGTAGCGGACCAGGGGGCAAAGCAGTACTTC
abundance: few
j_gene: TRBJ2-7
d_gene: TRBD1
v_gene: TRBV9

CDR3aa: CASSLRAGRTDTQYF
CDR3nt: TGTGCCAGCAGTCTCCGAGCGGGGCGCACAGATACGCAGTATTTT
abundance: -
j_gene: TRBJ2-3
d_gene: TRBD2
v_gene: TRBV27

CDR3aa: CASSAGTSETDTQYF
CDR3nt: TGTGCCAGCAGCGCCGGGACTAGCGAGACAGATACGCAGTATTTT
abundance: -
j_gene: TRBJ2-3
d_gene: TRBD2
v_gene: TRBV5-4

CDR3aa: CASSPFWTSYEQYF
CDR3nt: TGCGCCAGCAGCCCATTTTGGACTTCCTACGAGCAGTACTTC
abundance: -
j_gene: TRBJ2-7
d_gene: -
v_gene: TRBV5-1

CDR3aa: CASSQNFYEQYF
CDR3nt: TGTGCCAGCAGCCAAAACTTCTACGAGCAGTACTTC
abundance: once
j_gene: TRBJ2-7
d_gene: -
v_gene: TRBV14

CDR3aa: CASSFWGRPYEQYF
CDR3nt: TGTGCCAGCAGTTTTTGGGGGAGGCCCTACGAGCAGTACTTC
abundance: -
j_gene: TRBJ2-7
d_gene: -
v_gene: TRBV27

CDR3aa: CASSRSPTSGDTYNEQFF
CDR3nt: TGTGCCAGCAGCAGAAGTCCCACTAGCGGGGATACCTACAATGAGCAGTTCTTC
abundance: -
j_gene: TRBJ2-1
d_gene: TRBD2
v_gene: TRBV7-9

CDR3aa: CAISERGQGAHNEQFF
CDR3nt: TGTGCCATCAGTGAGAGGGGACAGGGGGCGCATAATGAGCAGTTCTTC
abundance: -
j_gene: TRBJ2-1
d_gene: TRBD1
v_gene: TRBV10-3

CDR3aa: CASSLEALFYEQYF
CDR3nt: TGTGCCAGCAGCTTAGAGGCCCTCTTCTACGAGCAGTACTTC
abundance: -
j_gene: TRBJ2-7
d_gene: -
v_gene: TRBV7-9

CDR3aa: CASSPHDSGANVLTF
CDR3nt: TGTGCCAGCTCCCCGCACGACTCTGGGGCCAACGTCCTGACTTTC
abundance: few
j_gene: TRBJ2-6
d_gene: -
v_gene: TRBV9

CDR3aa: CASSWAGELFF
CDR3nt: TGTGCCAGCAGTTGGGCCGGGGAGCTGTTTTTT
abundance: -
j_gene: TRBJ2-2
d_gene: -
v_gene: TRBV27

CDR3aa: CATSRDLASGRVAFF
CDR3nt: TGTGCCACCAGCAGAGACCTAGCTAGCGGGAGGGTAGCGTTCTTC
abundance: -
j_gene: TRBJ2-1
d_gene: TRBD2
v_gene: TRBV15

CDR3aa: CASSLSLGLAGSNEQFF
CDR3nt: TGTGCCAGCAGCTTAAGCCTGGGACTAGCGGGATCCAATGAGCAGTTCTTC
abundance: -
j_gene: TRBJ2-1
d_gene: TRBD2
v_gene: TRBV7-3

CDR3aa: CASSRGSRNQPQHF
CDR3nt: TGTGCCAGCAGCCGGGGAAGTCGCAATCAGCCCCAGCATTTT
abundance: -
j_gene: TRBJ1-5
d_gene: -
v_gene: TRBV2

CDR3aa: CASSPISNEQFF
CDR3nt: TGTGCCAGCAGTCCGATTTCCAATGAGCAGTTCTTC
abundance: -
j_gene: TRBJ2-1
d_gene: -
v_gene: TRBV27

CDR3aa: CASSYGTGSYEQYF
CDR3nt: TGCGCCAGCAGCTATGGGACAGGCTCCTACGAGCAGTACTTC
abundance: few
j_gene: TRBJ2-7
d_gene: TRBD1
v_gene: TRBV5-1

CDR3aa: CASSYSDMNTEAFF
CDR3nt: TGTGCCAGCAGCTACAGCGACATGAACACTGAAGCTTTCTTT
abundance: -
j_gene: TRBJ1-1
d_gene: -
v_gene: TRBV6-5

CDR3aa: CASQVGVPGKIYGYTF
CDR3nt: TGTGCCAGCCAAGTAGGCGTACCAGGAAAGATCTATGGCTACACCTTC
abundance: -
j_gene: TRBJ1-2
d_gene: -
v_gene: TRBV5-4

CDR3aa: CASRMTPEIYQPQHF
CDR3nt: TGTGCCAGCAGGATGACGCCGGAGATTTATCAGCCCCAGCATTTT
abundance: -
j_gene: TRBJ1-5
d_gene: -
v_gene: TRBV6-5

CDR3aa: CSVEIADYEQYF
CDR3nt: TGCAGCGTTGAGATCGCAGACTACGAGCAGTACTTC
abundance: few
j_gene: TRBJ2-7
d_gene: -
v_gene: TRBV29-1

CDR3aa: CSVDRGSGNQETQYF
CDR3nt: TGCAGCGTTGATAGGGGTAGCGGGAATCAAGAGACCCAGTACTTC
abundance: -
j_gene: TRBJ2-5
d_gene: TRBD2
v_gene: TRBV29-1

CDR3aa: CASSPRRTAGETQYF
CDR3nt: TGCGCCAGCAGCCCTCGAAGGACAGCAGGGGAGACCCAGTACTTC
abundance: -
j_gene: TRBJ2-5
d_gene: -
v_gene: TRBV5-1

CDR3aa: CSVGTGNSYEQYF
CDR3nt: TGCAGCGTTGGGACAGGGAACTCCTACGAGCAGTACTTC
abundance: few
j_gene: TRBJ2-7
d_gene: TRBD1
v_gene: TRBV29-1

CDR3aa: CASSFGFVTEAFF
CDR3nt: TGTGCCAGCAGTTTTGGGTTTGTCACTGAAGCTTTCTTT
abundance: -
j_gene: TRBJ1-1
d_gene: -
v_gene: TRBV27

CDR3aa: CATSRELEEINQPQHF
CDR3nt: TGTGCCACCAGCAGAGAATTAGAGGAAATTAATCAGCCCCAGCATTTT
abundance: -
j_gene: TRBJ1-5
d_gene: -
v_gene: TRBV15

CDR3aa: CASSEPGQGFDTQYF
CDR3nt: TGTGCCAGCAGCGAGCCGGGACAGGGGTTCGATACGCAGTATTTT
abundance: few
j_gene: TRBJ2-3
d_gene: TRBD1
v_gene: TRBV9

CDR3aa: CASSLGDQEVPFEFF
CDR3nt: TGTGCCAGCAGCTTAGGGGACCAGGAGGTCCCCTTCGAGTTCTTC
abundance: -
j_gene: TRBJ2-1
d_gene: -
v_gene: TRBV11-2

CDR3aa: CASSQGVNQETQYF
CDR3nt: TGCGCCAGCAGCCAAGGTGTGAACCAAGAGACCCAGTACTTC
abundance: -
j_gene: TRBJ2-5
d_gene: -
v_gene: TRBV4-3

CDR3aa: CASSLERAGSFGEQYF
CDR3nt: TGTGCCAGCAGCTTAGAAAGGGCAGGGTCCTTCGGCGAGCAGTACTTC
abundance: -
j_gene: TRBJ2-7
d_gene: -
v_gene: TRBV7-9

CDR3aa: CASSQAGGYGGELFF
CDR3nt: TGTGCCAGTAGTCAAGCGGGAGGGTACGGCGGGGAGCTGTTTTTT
abundance: -
j_gene: TRBJ2-2
d_gene: TRBD2
v_gene: TRBV19

CDR3aa: CSVERGNTEAFF
CDR3nt: TGCAGCGTTGAACGTGGGAACACTGAAGCTTTCTTT
abundance: once
j_gene: TRBJ1-1
d_gene: -
v_gene: TRBV29-1

CDR3aa: CASSRNEQYEQYF
CDR3nt: TGTGCCAGCAGCCGAAACGAACAGTACGAGCAGTACTTC
abundance: few
j_gene: TRBJ2-7
d_gene: -
v_gene: TRBV7-9